This T cell receptor beta chain derives from a study of response to subunit inactivated influenza vaccine. Via MiXCR, TCRdb re-called the RT-PCR reads, giving one row per CDR3 protein. The sample consists of approximately 530,000 distinct CDR3 sequences, less than 10% of them appearing once. This CDR3 contains 14 residues. The junction had 7 bases not matched to a gene; V was cut back by 6 bases and J by 0 bases. Germline V gene lookup returns CDR1 DFQATT and CDR2 SNEGSKA (reference sequence). This specimen was PBMCs from blood, taken less than 30 months after vaccination. This sequence originates from a man in his fifties or sixties who received an inactivated influenza vaccine. J is TRBJ2-7 and V is TRBV20-1, with TRBD1 matching 8 bases. In DNA form, the CDR3 reads TGCAGTGCGAGGGACAGGACCTACTCCTACGAGCAGTACTTC. It translates to CSARDRTYSYEQYF.